This T cell receptor beta chain was identified during a study of spatial heterogeneity in lung cancer. Study information: A consistent excess of beta-chain over alpha-chain sequences was detected. Unique TCR and UMI combinations averaged more than ten appearances each in raw reads.

The CDR3 sequence is 14 residues long. Germline-derived CDR1 and CDR2 are MDHEN and SYDVKM. The junction had 3 bases not matched to a gene; V was cut back by 8 bases and J by 0 bases. Unique molecular identifiers tagged every individual TCR cDNA molecule. TCRdb re-called the 5' RACE reads with MiXCR, one entry per CDR3 protein. The table has roughly 23,000 distinct CDR3 sequences, around 5% seen once. Stated time point: sample taken at primary tumor resection. Unsorted whole RNA from tumor, nontumor lung or frozen PBMC underwent sequencing. The table lists this clonotype with a few counts. No antigen is known for it. Findings of the study overall: One measure, the expanded intratumoral alpha and beta TCR count, tracked tumor mutation counts.

Sequences were derived from lung tumor tissue, sampled at surgery. This TCR was recovered from a male donor with early-stage non-small cell lung cancer. This chain links TRBV28 with TRBJ2-7; the match to TRBD2 covers 11 bases. The CDR3 DNA is TGTGCCAGCCTCCTAGCGGGGGGCTCCTACGAGCAGTACTTC. It translates to CASLLAGGSYEQYF.